Sequencing of this T cell receptor beta chain was carried out in a study of regulatory T cells in long-lasting Graves disease. Across the study: Less than 3 months of antithyroid drugs had been taken by newly diagnosed Graves' patients.

Building of the TCR beta libraries involved iRepertoire HTBI primers and Arm-PCR of CDR3 regions. TCRdb re-called the multiplex PCR reads with MiXCR, one entry per CDR3 protein. Among about 560,000 distinct CDR3 sequences, around 16% were seen once, and the ten largest hold around 12%. Time point defined: newly diagnosed GD, antithyroid drugs for less than 3 months. From RNA extracted from PBMCs, the TCR library was made. Graves' disease was diagnosed by American Thyroid Association guidelines. The sample holds one count of this clonotype. A clone one base away is much larger, so this may be a read error. The CDR3 sequence is 14 residues long. The ends lost 3 bases at V and 1 base at J; junction bases unmatched: 1. CDR1 and CDR2 (germline): SQVTM, ANQGSEA. The same data also went into a second study, on T cells in Graves' hyperthyroidism and ophthalmopathy. From that report: Hyperthyroidism had been newly diagnosed in patients aged 18 to 65, and its duration was under 2 months. Using 13 V-J features, a model discriminated ophthalmopathy from stable hyperthyroidism.

This TCR derives from a man aged 18 to 29 with Graves disease. Specimen: peripheral blood mononuclear cells (PBMCs), collected at new diagnosis, from a patient treated with antithyroid drugs. The V call is TRBV29-1, the J call TRBJ2-2; TRBD1 matches at 8 bases. CDR3 nucleotide sequence: TGCAGCGTTGACGGACAGGGGAACACCGGGGAGCTGTTTTTT. Translating gives CSVDGQGNTGELFF.